The count of the clone carrying this T cell receptor beta chain is one. The record originates from a study of blood T cell repertoires in COVID-19. Method: immunoSEQ multiplex PCR; TCRdb's copy keeps in-frame clones and lacks some. The sample yields under 200,000 clones, roughly 80% seen once. The germline CDR1 and CDR2 sequences are KGHSH and LQKENI. The CDR3 runs 14 residues. V was clipped by 8 bases and J by 3 bases, with 13 bases between them. The chain recombines TRBV18 with TRBJ2-2; weak D call: TRBD2 (5 bases). The clonotype comes from a man in his 70s with acute or convalescent COVID-19. The sequenced material came from peripheral blood. The CDR3 reads CASLPGLDTGELFF. The CDR3 DNA reads TGTGCCAGCCTACCGGGGTTAGACACCGGGGAGCTGTTTTTT.